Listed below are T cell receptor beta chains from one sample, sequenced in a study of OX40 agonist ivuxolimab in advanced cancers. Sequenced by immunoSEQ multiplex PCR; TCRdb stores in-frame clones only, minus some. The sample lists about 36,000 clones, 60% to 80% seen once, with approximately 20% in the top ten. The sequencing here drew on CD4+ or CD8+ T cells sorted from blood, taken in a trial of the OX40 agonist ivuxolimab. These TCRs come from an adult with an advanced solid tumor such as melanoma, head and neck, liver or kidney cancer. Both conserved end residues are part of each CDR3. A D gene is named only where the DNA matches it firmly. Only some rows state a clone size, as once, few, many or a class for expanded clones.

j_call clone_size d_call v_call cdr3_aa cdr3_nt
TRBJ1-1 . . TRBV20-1 CSASWGTEAFF TGCAGTGCTAGTTGGGGGACTGAAGCTTTCTTT
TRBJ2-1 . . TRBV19 CASSMVAPDINEQFF TGTGCCAGTAGTATGGTCGCCCCAGATATCAATGAGCAGTTCTTC
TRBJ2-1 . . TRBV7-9 CASTLDGSPYNEQFF TGTGCCAGCACCCTCGACGGCAGTCCCTACAATGAGCAGTTCTTC
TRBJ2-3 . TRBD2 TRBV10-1 CASSESTGTSGRFDTQYF TGCGCCAGCAGTGAGTCGACAGGAACTAGCGGGAGGTTCGATACGCAGTATTTT
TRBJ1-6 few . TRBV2 CASMTGGDSPLHF TGTGCCAGCATGACAGGTGGCGACTCACCCCTCCACTTT
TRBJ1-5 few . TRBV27 CASSLFRGNQPQHF TGTGCCAGCAGTTTATTCAGGGGAAATCAGCCCCAGCATTTT
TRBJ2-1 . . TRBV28 CASSYYNEQFF TGTGCCAGCAGTTACTACAATGAGCAGTTCTTC
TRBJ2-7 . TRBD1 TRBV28 CASYDRGYEQYF TGTGCCAGCTATGACAGGGGGTACGAGCAGTACTTC
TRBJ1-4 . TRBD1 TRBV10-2 CASSDGQGGEKLFF TGCGCCAGCAGTGACGGGCAGGGGGGTGAAAAACTGTTTTTT
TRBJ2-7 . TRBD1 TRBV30 CAWSPGQAPYEQYF TGTGCCTGGAGCCCGGGACAGGCACCCTACGAGCAGTACTTC
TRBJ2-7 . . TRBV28 CASSLVGTLDEQYF TGTGCCAGCAGTTTAGTAGGGACCCTTGACGAGCAGTACTTC
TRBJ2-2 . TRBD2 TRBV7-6 CASSKFLGGPGGELFF TGTGCCAGCAGCAAGTTTCTGGGAGGGCCAGGTGGGGAGCTGTTTTTT
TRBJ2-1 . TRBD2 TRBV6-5 CASSSRGAGAVDEQFF TGTGCCAGCAGTTCCCGGGGAGCGGGAGCGGTCGATGAGCAGTTCTTC
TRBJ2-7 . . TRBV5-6 CASSLWSFWYEQYF TGTGCCAGCAGCTTGTGGTCCTTCTGGTACGAGCAGTACTTC
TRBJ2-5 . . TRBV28 CASSLSQGWEETQYF TGTGCCAGCAGTCTGTCACAGGGTTGGGAAGAGACCCAGTACTTC
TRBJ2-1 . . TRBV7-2 CASSLVSGVSNEQFF TGTGCCAGCAGCTTAGTCTCAGGGGTAAGCAATGAGCAGTTCTTC
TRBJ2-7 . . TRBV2 CASLGGAYEQYF TGTGCCAGCCTGGGGGGGGCATACGAGCAGTACTTC
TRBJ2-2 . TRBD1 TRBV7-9 CASSRQGDTGELFF TGTGCCAGCAGCCGACAGGGGGACACCGGGGAGCTGTTTTTT
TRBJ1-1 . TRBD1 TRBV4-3 CASSLGQGAAEAFF TGCGCCAGCAGCCTAGGACAGGGGGCCGCTGAAGCTTTCTTT
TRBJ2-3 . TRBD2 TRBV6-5 CASSVTSGYSDTQYF TGTGCCAGCAGTGTTACTAGCGGGTATTCAGATACGCAGTATTTT
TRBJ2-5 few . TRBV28 CASSLWDSEGETQYF TGTGCCAGCAGTTTATGGGACAGTGAGGGAGAGACCCAGTACTTC
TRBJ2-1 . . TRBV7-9 CASSLVNPYDEQFF TGTGCCAGCAGCTTAGTAAACCCCTATGATGAGCAGTTCTTC
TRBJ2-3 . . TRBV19 CASSMTSTDTQYF TGTGCCAGTAGTATGACTAGCACAGATACGCAGTATTTT
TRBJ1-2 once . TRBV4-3 CASSQAWSNTGAGYTF TGCGCCAGCAGCCAGGCTTGGTCGAATACGGGGGCTGGCTACACCTTC
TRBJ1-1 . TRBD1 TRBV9 CASSVEPGGRTEAFF TGTGCCAGCAGCGTAGAACCAGGGGGCAGGACTGAAGCTTTCTTT
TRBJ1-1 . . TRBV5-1 CASSLAFSQGPNTEAFF TGCGCCAGCAGCTTGGCCTTCAGTCAGGGCCCTAACACTGAAGCTTTCTTT
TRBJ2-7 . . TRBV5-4 CASRAGLTSYEQYF TGTGCCAGCAGGGCGGGACTCACATCCTACGAGCAGTACTTC
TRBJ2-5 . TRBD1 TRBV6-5 CASQGTALVETQYF TGTGCCAGCCAAGGGACAGCTCTGGTGGAGACCCAGTACTTC
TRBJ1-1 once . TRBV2 CASSEEGEGGRTEAFF TGTGCCAGCAGTGAAGAGGGCGAGGGGGGGAGGACTGAAGCTTTCTTT
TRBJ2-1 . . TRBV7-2 CASSPIVSDEQFF TGTGCCAGCAGCCCCATAGTATCCGATGAGCAGTTCTTC
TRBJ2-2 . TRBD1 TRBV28 CASSLYGTDTGELFF TGTGCCAGCAGTTTATATGGGACAGACACCGGGGAGCTGTTTTTT
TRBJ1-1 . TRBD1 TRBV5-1 CASSLVRGDTEAFF TGCGCCAGCAGCTTGGTCAGGGGGGACACTGAAGCTTTCTTT
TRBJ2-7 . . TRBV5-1 CASSLVGSGYSYEQYF TGCGCCAGCAGCTTGGTCGGTAGCGGCTACTCCTACGAGCAGTACTTC
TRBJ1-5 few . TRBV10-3 CAINIRGETIEYQPQHF TGTGCCATCAATATTCGCGGAGAGACTATAGAGTATCAGCCCCAGCATTTT
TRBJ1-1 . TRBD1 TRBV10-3 CAINGQGGSSTEAFF TGTGCCATCAACGGACAGGGGGGAAGTAGCACTGAAGCTTTCTTT
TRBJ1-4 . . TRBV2 CASSPRTDEKLFF TGTGCCAGCAGCCCACGGACAGATGAAAAACTGTTTTTT
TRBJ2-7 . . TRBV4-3 CASSQDSGYYEQYF TGCGCCAGCAGCCAAGACTCAGGGTACTACGAGCAGTACTTC
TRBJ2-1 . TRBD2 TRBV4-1 CASSHEAGLFYNEQFF TGCGCCAGCAGCCACGAAGCGGGACTCTTTTACAATGAGCAGTTCTTC
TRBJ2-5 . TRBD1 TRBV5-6 CASSLFAGGKETQYF TGTGCCAGCAGCTTGTTTGCAGGGGGAAAAGAGACCCAGTACTTC
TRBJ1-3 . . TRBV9 CASTEGTFSGNTIYF TGTGCCAGCACTGAAGGGACCTTCTCTGGAAACACCATATATTTT
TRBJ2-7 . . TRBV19 CASSIGETYEQYF TGTGCCAGTAGTATCGGAGAGACCTACGAGCAGTACTTC
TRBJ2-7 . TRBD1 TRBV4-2 CASSRDQGAYEQYF TGTGCCAGCAGCCGAGACCAGGGGGCCTACGAGCAGTACTTC
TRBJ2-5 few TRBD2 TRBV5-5 CASSPTSGGAMAETQYF TGTGCCAGCAGCCCTACTAGCGGGGGGGCCATGGCGGAGACCCAGTACTTC
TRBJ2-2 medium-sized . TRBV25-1 CASSPPIGELFF TGTGCCAGCAGTCCCCCCATCGGGGAGCTGTTTTTT
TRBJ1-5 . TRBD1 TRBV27 CASSSETGGVGPQHF TGTGCCAGCAGTTCCGAGACAGGGGGGGTGGGGCCCCAGCATTTT
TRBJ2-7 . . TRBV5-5 CASMLSEGFYEQYF TGTGCCAGCATGCTCAGTGAGGGCTTCTACGAGCAGTACTTC
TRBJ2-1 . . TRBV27 CASSLSTGRRFF TGTGCCAGCAGTTTATCGACAGGAAGGCGGTTCTTC
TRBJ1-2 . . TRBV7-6 CASSLYPEQRNGYTF TGTGCCAGCAGCTTATATCCGGAACAGAGAAATGGCTACACCTTC
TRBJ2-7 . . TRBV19 CASSMAISYEQYF TGTGCCAGTAGTATGGCGATCTCCTACGAGCAGTACTTC
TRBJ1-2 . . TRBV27 CASSEAGGRSYGYTF TGTGCCAGCAGCGAAGCTGGGGGGCGCAGCTATGGCTACACCTTC
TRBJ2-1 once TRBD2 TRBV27 CASRGAGAFYNEQFF TGTGCCAGCCGGGGAGCGGGAGCTTTCTACAATGAGCAGTTCTTC
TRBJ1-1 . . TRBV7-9 CASSLDTEAFF TGTGCCAGCAGCTTAGACACTGAAGCTTTCTTT
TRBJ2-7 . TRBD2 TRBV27 CASSLQGLSYEQYF TGTGCCAGCAGTCTTCAGGGACTATCCTACGAGCAGTACTTC
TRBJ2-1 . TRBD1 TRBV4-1 CASSQTGGNEQFF TGCGCCAGCAGCCAAACAGGGGGCAATGAGCAGTTCTTC
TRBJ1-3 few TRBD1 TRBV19 CASSINGQGVSGNTIYF TGTGCCAGTAGTATAAACGGACAGGGGGTCTCTGGAAACACCATATATTTT
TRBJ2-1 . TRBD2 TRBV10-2 CASRAGTSGRVEKFNEQFF TGCGCCAGCAGGGCCGGGACTAGCGGGAGGGTGGAAAAGTTCAATGAGCAGTTCTTC
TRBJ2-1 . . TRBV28 CASRSTTDAGNEQFF TGTGCCAGCAGATCCACTACCGACGCGGGCAATGAGCAGTTCTTC